This T cell receptor (beta chain) was found in a study of cytomegalovirus exposure and HLA in healthy donors. PCR was performed using 60 Vbeta and 13 Jbeta primers. Here immunoSEQ multiplex PCR was the method, and the copy in TCRdb shows in-frame clones only, minus some. The table includes under 200,000 clones, about 77% detected once. This CDR3 region has 15 residues. The germline V gene encodes CDR1 SGHNT and CDR2 YYREEE (reference sequence). The V segment lost 4 bases and the J segment 5 bases; nucleotides outside the gene matches: 7. This TCR derives from a woman in her 30s in good health and CMV-seropositive. The chain carries TRBV5-4 and TRBJ2-5; 11 bases fit TRBD2. The specimen was PBMCs. CDR3 DNA sequence: TGTGCCAGCAGCGGCACTAGCGGGAGAGGGGAGACCCAGTACTTC. It specifies CASSGTSGRGETQYF.